This record looks at one T cell receptor (beta chain) sequence and its context. Antigen: not known. The CDR3 is 13 amino acids. The germline V and J ends were trimmed by 7 bases and 4 bases, with 8 bases remaining between them. CDR1 and CDR2 from the germline V gene are ENHRY and SYGVKD. Every sample had a minimum of 7 million PBMCs isolated. The sample belongs to a study of blood T cells in healthy people across ages. General observations from the study: A strong correlation was found between TCR beta diversity and the percentage of naive T cells.

Combining a sample-barcoded 5' primer with a J-beta primer mix, a second PCR ran for about 6 to 11 cycles. TCRdb re-analysed the 5' RACE reads in MiXCR, keeping a single row per CDR3 protein. The sample records about 1.4 million distinct CDR3 sequences, around 59% being singletons. What was sequenced was blood. This chain links TRBV10-3 with TRBJ2-6, with D unresolved. This receptor was identified in a man aged 18 to 29 in good health. The CDR3 bases are TGTGCCATCAAAACAGAAGGGGCCAACGTCCTGACTTTC. It specifies CAIKTEGANVLTF.